A selection of T cell receptor beta chains follows, all from one sample in a study of blood T cell repertoires in COVID-19. Profiling relied on immunoSEQ multiplex PCR, and the TCRdb table lists in-frame clones only, not all of them. This sample has about 220,000 clones, with around 84% found just once. The sequenced sample consisted of peripheral blood. The receptors originated from a man aged 25 to 40 with active or convalescent COVID-19. The CDR3 runs from the conserved cysteine through the conserved F or W. Fields, in order: J gene, V gene, CDR3 protein.

J gene: TRBJ2-1; V gene: TRBV19; CDR3 protein: CASTGNNEQFF
J gene: TRBJ2-1; V gene: TRBV27; CDR3 protein: CASSLGRVPYNEQFF
J gene: TRBJ2-2; V gene: TRBV3-1/TRBV3-2; CDR3 protein: CASSQAGTGRTGELFF
J gene: TRBJ2-5; V gene: TRBV3-1/TRBV3-2; CDR3 protein: CASSRVTVRETQYF
J gene: TRBJ1-5; V gene: TRBV7-9; CDR3 protein: CASSPRQGRGWRCNQPQHF
J gene: TRBJ1-5; V gene: TRBV10-2; CDR3 protein: CASSIGGNAGHQPQHF
J gene: TRBJ1-2; V gene: TRBV28; CDR3 protein: CASSLSTEAIYGYTF
J gene: TRBJ2-7; V gene: TRBV28; CDR3 protein: CASSPTGTATYEQYF
J gene: TRBJ2-3; V gene: TRBV5-4; CDR3 protein: CASSLTDTQYF
J gene: TRBJ2-3; V gene: TRBV9; CDR3 protein: CASSSRLARTDTQYF
J gene: TRBJ1-5; V gene: TRBV2; CDR3 protein: CASSPDRGNQPQHF
J gene: TRBJ2-2; V gene: TRBV9; CDR3 protein: CASSVLAAANTGELFF
J gene: TRBJ2-3; V gene: TRBV3-1/TRBV3-2; CDR3 protein: CASSQTRFGDTQYF
J gene: TRBJ2-1; V gene: TRBV9; CDR3 protein: CASSLLAGGNNEQFF
J gene: TRBJ2-5; V gene: TRBV11-3; CDR3 protein: CASSSGSGTGLRETQYF
J gene: TRBJ2-7; V gene: TRBV30; CDR3 protein: CAWSVRVSGEQYF
J gene: TRBJ1-5; V gene: TRBV9; CDR3 protein: CASSVEPWWGGQPQHF
J gene: TRBJ1-2; V gene: TRBV7-9; CDR3 protein: CASSLQVQYGYTF
J gene: TRBJ2-2; V gene: TRBV2; CDR3 protein: CAIQLGQGNTGELFF
J gene: TRBJ1-5; V gene: TRBV30; CDR3 protein: CACRGPKDQPQHF
J gene: TRBJ2-7; V gene: TRBV6-2/TRBV6-3; CDR3 protein: CASSYPAEQYF
J gene: TRBJ1-1; V gene: TRBV2; CDR3 protein: CASSGQIMNTEAFF
J gene: TRBJ1-6; V gene: TRBV5-1; CDR3 protein: CASWRTGTGWSPLHF
J gene: TRBJ2-7; V gene: TRBV29-1; CDR3 protein: CSAGDRVYEQYF
J gene: TRBJ1-5; V gene: TRBV6-2/TRBV6-3; CDR3 protein: CASSSAGANQPQHF
J gene: TRBJ2-3; V gene: TRBV18; CDR3 protein: CASSPRLAGSTDTQYF
J gene: TRBJ2-3; V gene: TRBV9; CDR3 protein: CASGTSGRTSTDTQYF
J gene: TRBJ2-1; V gene: TRBV5-6; CDR3 protein: CASSLGGLAGTDEQFF
J gene: TRBJ1-2; V gene: TRBV3-1/TRBV3-2; CDR3 protein: CASSQERIRGLATF
J gene: TRBJ1-4; V gene: TRBV7-9; CDR3 protein: CASSRGQNNEKLFF
J gene: TRBJ2-7; V gene: TRBV5-3; CDR3 protein: CARSPPGWRGASYEQYF
J gene: TRBJ1-2; V gene: TRBV4-3; CDR3 protein: CASSLTLGEGYTF
J gene: TRBJ2-7; V gene: TRBV7-2; CDR3 protein: CASSFDRDPPYEQYF
J gene: TRBJ1-6; V gene: TRBV7-2; CDR3 protein: CASTSYNSPLHF
J gene: TRBJ1-1; V gene: TRBV27; CDR3 protein: CASTLTAQNTEAFF
J gene: TRBJ2-2; V gene: TRBV18; CDR3 protein: CASSPRQDHTGELFF
J gene: TRBJ2-7; V gene: TRBV28; CDR3 protein: CASSYIGTRGYEQYF
J gene: TRBJ1-5; V gene: TRBV5-8; CDR3 protein: CASSFTTGWHF
J gene: TRBJ1-2; V gene: TRBV28; CDR3 protein: CASSPLDRGGFGYTF
J gene: TRBJ2-7; V gene: TRBV5-6; CDR3 protein: CASSFWGGPVEQYF
J gene: TRBJ1-2; V gene: TRBV28; CDR3 protein: CASETGAGYGYTF
J gene: TRBJ2-3; V gene: TRBV15; CDR3 protein: CATSRDKASGGSDTQYF
J gene: TRBJ2-3; V gene: TRBV2; CDR3 protein: CASSPTEDTQYF
J gene: TRBJ1-1; V gene: TRBV5-6; CDR3 protein: CASSPFRVLAEAFF
J gene: TRBJ1-2; V gene: TRBV19; CDR3 protein: CASSTGQGAEGYTF
J gene: TRBJ2-2; V gene: TRBV5-6; CDR3 protein: CASSVPGQAGTGELFF
J gene: TRBJ2-5; V gene: TRBV7-2; CDR3 protein: CASSLESRGQETQYF
J gene: TRBJ1-5; V gene: TRBV12-2; CDR3 protein: CASRNSPPQHF
J gene: TRBJ2-7; V gene: TRBV6-5; CDR3 protein: CASWDRAMSYEQYF
J gene: TRBJ1-1; V gene: TRBV6-2/TRBV6-3; CDR3 protein: CASSFQQGSGTEAFF
J gene: TRBJ2-3; V gene: TRBV25-1; CDR3 protein: CASTAGLAGGPGAQYF
J gene: TRBJ2-6; V gene: TRBV6-6; CDR3 protein: CASSYRGGGANVLTF
J gene: TRBJ2-7; V gene: TRBV9; CDR3 protein: CASSVSGGALEQYF
J gene: TRBJ1-6; V gene: TRBV18; CDR3 protein: CASSLMDRDLIGYNSPLHF
J gene: TRBJ2-5; V gene: TRBV19; CDR3 protein: CASSLGGGTQYF